The 9 T cell receptor beta chains given below trace back to one sample, sequenced in a study of early T cells in non-severe SARS-CoV-2 infection. Via MiXCR, TCRdb re-called the 5' RACE reads, giving one row per CDR3 protein. Here the sample spans more than 85,000 distinct CDR3 sequences, 10% to 15% being singletons. Sequencing was performed on whole blood, taken at baseline. The receptors originated from an adult who was a healthcare worker with PCR-confirmed SARS-CoV-2 infection or an uninfected control (not recorded which).

This clonotype was recorded a few times. V is TRBV29-1 and J is TRBJ2-7; TRBD2 matches at 14 bases. V gave up 4 bases and J gave up 7 bases; unmatched junction bases: 6. Germline V gene sequence: CDR1 SQVTM, CDR2 ANQGSEA. The CDR3 contains 14 residues. The CDR3 nucleotides are TGCAGCGTTGTCGGACTAGCGGGAGGAGGGGAGCAGTACTTC. It specifies CSVVGLAGGGEQYF.

The chain is built from TRBV6-5 and TRBJ1-5, with TRBD1 matching 8 bases. V gave up 0 bases and J gave up 8 bases; unmatched junction bases: 6. The CDR3 consists of 15 residues. Germline V gene lookup returns CDR1 MNHEY and CDR2 SVGAGI. This CDR3 is CASSYSAGGMEPQHF. In DNA form, the CDR3 reads TGTGCCAGCAGTTACTCAGCAGGGGGCATGGAGCCCCAGCATTTT.

The sample holds a few counts of this clonotype. The chain is built from TRBV6-1 and TRBJ1-6, with 9 positions matching TRBD1. V shed 6 bases, J shed 10 bases, and the junction held 7 bases outside the gene matches. CDR1 is MNHNS, CDR2 SASEGT, per germline. CDR3 size: 14 residues. The CDR3 spells CASRVTGGGSPLHF. The CDR3 DNA sequence: TGTGCCAGCAGGGTAACAGGGGGCGGCTCACCCCTCCACTTT.

In this sample, this clonotype turned up a few times. The chain is built from TRBV28 and TRBJ2-5, with D hard to call. Trimming cost V 7 bases and J 1 base, with 16 bases left between them. Germline V gene lookup returns CDR1 MDHEN and CDR2 SYDVKM. CDR3 length: 15 amino acids. The CDR3 DNA follows: TGTGCCAGCAAATCCAGAGCCGGGCCCCAAGAGACCCAGTACTTC. This translates into CASKSRAGPQETQYF.

This clonotype was counted ten times or more. The genes are TRBV29-1 and TRBJ2-7, with TRBD1 matching 10 bases. This CDR3 spans 13 amino acids. The V segment lost 6 bases and the J segment 2 bases; nucleotides outside the gene matches: 4. Germline CDR1 reads SQVTM; CDR2 reads ANQGSEA. CDR3 protein: CSVNGQGAYEQYF. DNA of the CDR3: TGCAGCGTAAATGGACAGGGGGCCTACGAGCAGTACTTC.

The V and J genes are TRBV5-6 and TRBJ1-1; TRBD1 agrees at 8 bases. This CDR3 contains 15 residues. The V gene's germline CDR1 is SGHDT and CDR2 YYEEEE. V lost 6 bases to trimming and J lost 5 bases; unmatched junction nucleotides: 12. CDR3 DNA sequence: TGTGCCAGCACCCTGATGACAGGGGAGAGGACTGAAGCTTTCTTT. This gives the protein CASTLMTGERTEAFF.

This chain connects TRBV14 to TRBJ2-5; D is unresolved. V gave up 2 bases and J gave up 13 bases, with 20 bases separating them. Germline V gives CDR1 SGHDN, CDR2 FVKESK. The CDR3 consists of 14 residues. The CDR3 loop is CASSQWHPRDALYF. The CDR3 DNA follows: TGTGCCAGCAGCCAATGGCATCCTCGCGATGCCCTGTACTTC. Supplemented by reference TRBV14 and TRBJ2-5, the full variable domain reads EAGVTQFPSHSVIEKGQTVTLRCDPISGHDNLYWYRRVMGKEIKFLLHFVKESKQDESGMPNNRFLAERTGGTYSTLKVQPAELEDSGVYFCASSQWHPRDALYFGPGTRLLVL.

This clonotype was seen a few times. The chain joins TRBV30 to TRBJ1-2, with TRBD1 matching over 10 bases. V shed 3 bases and J 5 bases; nucleotides not matched to a gene: 9. The CDR3 totals 15 residues. CDR1 and CDR2 (germline): GTSNPN, SVGIG (reference sequence). The CDR3 nucleotides are TGTGCCTGGAGGGCCCCGGACAGGGGGGATTATGGCTACACCTTC. This codes for CAWRAPDRGDYGYTF.

The rearrangement joins TRBV5-4 to TRBJ1-5; 7 bases map to TRBD1. The trim removed 0 bases at V and 7 bases at J, leaving 1 base unmatched. Germline values: CDR1 SGHNT, CDR2 YYREEE (reference sequence). This CDR3 has 13 residues. In DNA, the CDR3 is TGTGCCAGCAGCTTGGGGACAGGCCAGCCCCAGCATTTT. This codes for CASSLGTGQPQHF.